The rows below give T cell receptor beta chains drawn from one sample of a study of CD4 T cells in relation to SARS-CoV-2 and coronaviruses. Sequencing was performed with immunoSEQ multiplex PCR; in TCRdb, only in-frame clones are kept and a portion is missing. The sample has 25,000 to 35,000 clones, roughly three quarters seen once. These receptors' antigens are unknown. Sequencing was done on a sample of CD4+ T cells from PBMCs, cultured in vitro. These TCRs come from a human donor in good health. Both conserved end residues are part of each CDR3. A D gene is named only where the DNA matches it firmly. Size is stated for part of the rows, as once, few or many counts, or as a class when the clone is expanded.

>TRBJ1-6|TRBV7-8|NA|TRBD1
CASSLGGQLNSPLHF
TGTGCCAGCAGCTTAGGGGGACAGCTTAATTCACCCCTCCACTTT
>TRBJ2-1|TRBV6-4|NA|NA
CASSDPVQAGRGTNEQFF
TGTGCCAGCAGTGACCCCGTTCAAGCGGGTCGGGGGACTAATGAGCAGTTCTTC
>TRBJ1-4|TRBV18|NA|NA
CASSPRSGVNEKLFF
TGTGCCAGCTCACCCCGCAGCGGGGTTAATGAAAAACTGTTTTTT
>TRBJ2-5|TRBV4-1|once|TRBD2
CASSQVASGQETQYF
TGCGCCAGCAGCCAAGTGGCTAGCGGCCAAGAGACCCAGTACTTC
>TRBJ1-4|TRBV3-1/TRBV3-2|NA|NA
CASSQALDEKLFF
TGTGCCAGCAGCCAAGCCTTGGACGAAAAACTGTTTTTT
>TRBJ2-1|TRBV2|NA|NA
CASRHGSYNEQFF
TGTGCCAGCAGACATGGCAGCTACAATGAGCAGTTCTTC
>TRBJ1-3|TRBV7-2|NA|NA
CASSLDGGGRSGNTIYF
TGTGCCAGCAGCTTAGACGGGGGGGGGCGGTCTGGAAACACCATATATTTT
>TRBJ1-4|TRBV5-8|NA|NA
CASRLGGRANEKLFF
TGTGCCAGCAGGTTGGGGGGGAGAGCTAATGAAAAACTGTTTTTT
>TRBJ2-3|TRBV6-2/TRBV6-3|NA|TRBD2
CASSSYVLAGLPLTQYF
TGTGCCAGCAGTTCCTACGTACTAGCGGGGCTTCCCTTGACGCAGTATTTT
>TRBJ1-1|TRBV7-6|NA|NA
CASSSAPRGRRNTEAFF
TGTGCCAGCAGCTCCGCCCCACGGGGCAGGAGGAACACTGAAGCTTTCTTT
>TRBJ2-1|TRBV11-2|NA|NA
CASSSSGLYNEQFF
TGTGCCAGCAGCTCATCCGGACTGTACAATGAGCAGTTCTTC
>TRBJ2-3|TRBV5-1|NA|TRBD1
CASSLDRGINTDTQYF
TGCGCCAGCAGCTTGGACAGGGGAATAAACACAGATACGCAGTATTTT
>TRBJ1-4|TRBV19|NA|NA
CASSIPGRGNEKLFF
TGTGCCAGTAGTATACCGGGGCGAGGTAATGAAAAACTGTTTTTT
>TRBJ1-1|TRBV3-1/TRBV3-2|NA|TRBD1
CASSLLIGTGTTEAFF
TGTGCCAGCAGCCTCCTGATTGGGACAGGGACCACTGAAGCTTTCTTT
>TRBJ2-1|TRBV11-2|NA|TRBD1
CASSLGSQGGSSYNEQFF
TGTGCCAGCAGCTTAGGGTCACAGGGGGGCAGCTCCTACAATGAGCAGTTCTTC
>TRBJ2-7|TRBV6-6|NA|TRBD1
CASSYAPGQGEREQYF
TGTGCCAGCAGTTACGCGCCGGGACAGGGGGAGAGGGAGCAGTACTTC
>TRBJ1-2|TRBV7-3|few|NA
CASSLGSGDGYTF
TGTGCCAGCAGCTTAGGGTCAGGGGATGGCTACACCTTC
>TRBJ2-2|TRBV6-2/TRBV6-3|NA|NA
CASSAGQPNTGELFF
TGTGCCAGCAGTGCGGGACAGCCGAACACCGGGGAGCTGTTTTTT
>TRBJ1-2|TRBV5-1|NA|NA
CASSLGTGRTYGYTF
TGCGCCAGCAGCTTGGGGACCGGCAGGACCTATGGCTACACCTTC
>TRBJ2-1|TRBV5-6|once|NA
CASSLGASDEQFF
TGTGCCAGCAGCTTGGGGGCTAGCGATGAGCAGTTCTTC
>TRBJ2-1|TRBV11-2|NA|TRBD2
CASSLGTSDEQFF
TGTGCCAGCAGCTTAGGAACTAGCGATGAGCAGTTCTTC
>TRBJ2-1|TRBV5-1|NA|TRBD2
CASSLGSGAYNEQFF
TGCGCCAGCAGCCTGGGGAGCGGGGCCTACAATGAGCAGTTCTTC
>TRBJ2-3|TRBV7-8|NA|TRBD2
CASSFSGRVQYF
TGTGCCAGCAGCTTTAGCGGGAGGGTACAGTATTTT
>TRBJ1-5|TRBV9|NA|TRBD1
CASSAGGQGTNQPQHF
TGTGCCAGCAGCGCGGGGGGACAGGGTACAAATCAGCCCCAGCATTTT
>TRBJ1-2|TRBV3-1/TRBV3-2|NA|NA
CASSPTGHYGYTF
TGTGCCAGCAGTCCAACAGGGCACTATGGCTACACCTTC
>TRBJ1-5|TRBV30|NA|NA
CAWSVDSQSQPQHF
TGTGCCTGGAGTGTCGACAGTCAAAGTCAGCCCCAGCATTTT
>TRBJ2-1|TRBV10-1|NA|NA
CASSAGPYNEQFF
TGCGCCAGCAGTGCGGGTCCCTACAATGAGCAGTTCTTC
>TRBJ2-1|TRBV2|NA|NA
CASRIQGGASNEQFF
TGTGCCAGCCGAATACAGGGGGGGGCCTCCAATGAGCAGTTCTTC
>TRBJ1-5|TRBV4-1|NA|NA
CASSQTGPFAGNQPQHF
TGCGCCAGCAGCCAAACTGGTCCCTTTGCTGGCAATCAGCCCCAGCATTTT
>TRBJ2-7|TRBV6-5|NA|TRBD2
CASSYLREGDEQYF
TGTGCCAGCAGTTACCTCAGGGAGGGCGACGAGCAGTACTTC
>TRBJ1-2|TRBV7-8|NA|NA
CASSLGRDGYTF
TGTGCCAGCAGCTTAGGCAGGGATGGCTACACCTTC
>TRBJ2-2|TRBV7-8|NA|NA
CASSLGGARGTGELFF
TGTGCCAGCAGCTTAGGGGGCGCCCGGGGCACCGGGGAGCTGTTTTTT
>TRBJ2-5|TRBV5-1|once|TRBD2
CASSPGWVAGEGETQYF
TGCGCCAGCAGCCCGGGGTGGGTAGCGGGAGAAGGAGAGACCCAGTACTTC
>TRBJ2-7|TRBV6-2/TRBV6-3|NA|TRBD2
CASSYEREVPYEQYF
TGTGCCAGCAGTTATGAGCGGGAGGTCCCCTACGAGCAGTACTTC
>TRBJ2-7|TRBV21-1|NA|NA
CASPKGRGGGTGENEQYF
TGTGCCAGCCCCAAAGGTAGAGGGGGAGGGACAGGGGAAAACGAGCAGTACTTC
>TRBJ2-2|TRBV6-5|NA|NA
CASSYSRQGNTGELFF
TGTGCCAGCAGTTACTCCCGGCAGGGAAACACCGGGGAGCTGTTTTTT
>TRBJ1-2|TRBV27|NA|NA
CASSLWSQGGGYTF
TGTGCCAGCAGTTTATGGTCCCAGGGTGGAGGCTACACCTTC